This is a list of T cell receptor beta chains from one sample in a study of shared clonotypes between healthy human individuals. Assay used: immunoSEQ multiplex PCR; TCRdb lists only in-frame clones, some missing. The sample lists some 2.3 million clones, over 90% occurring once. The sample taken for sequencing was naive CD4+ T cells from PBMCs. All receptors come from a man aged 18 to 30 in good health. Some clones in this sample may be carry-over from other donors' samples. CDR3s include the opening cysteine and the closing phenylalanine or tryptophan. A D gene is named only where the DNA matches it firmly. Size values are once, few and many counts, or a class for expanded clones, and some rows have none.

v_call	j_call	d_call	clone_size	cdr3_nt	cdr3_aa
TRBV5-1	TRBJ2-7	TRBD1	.	TGCGCCAGCAGCTGGGGACAGGGAATCTCCTACGAGCAGTACTTC	CASSWGQGISYEQYF
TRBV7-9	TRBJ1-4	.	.	TGTGCCAGCAGCTTACAACAGGGAGTGGAAAAACTGTTTTTT	CASSLQQGVEKLFF
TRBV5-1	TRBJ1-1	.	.	TGCGCCAGCAGCCGGGACCCGGACGGCACTGAAGCTTTCTTT	CASSRDPDGTEAFF
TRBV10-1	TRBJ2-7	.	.	TGCGCCAGCAGTGATGCAGGGGCTTCCTACGAGCAGTACTTC	CASSDAGASYEQYF
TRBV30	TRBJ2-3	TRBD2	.	TGTGCCTGGAGTGTACTGGGACTACCCGGGAATACGCAGTATTTT	CAWSVLGLPGNTQYF
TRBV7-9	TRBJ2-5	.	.	TGTGCCAGCAGCTTTTCCGCGTGGCAAGAGACCCAGTACTTC	CASSFSAWQETQYF
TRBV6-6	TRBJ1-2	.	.	TGTGCCAGCAGTTACCGGGGAGAAAACTATGGCTACACCTTC	CASSYRGENYGYTF
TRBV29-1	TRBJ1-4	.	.	TGCAGCGTTGCCCCGACCAGGAATGAAAAACTGTTTTTT	CSVAPTRNEKLFF
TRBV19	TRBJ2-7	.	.	TGTGCCAGTAGTATGGTCTGGGAATACGAGCAGTACTTC	CASSMVWEYEQYF
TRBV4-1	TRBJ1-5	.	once	TGCGCCAGCAGCCAAGGCGGGGAACGCAATCAGCCCCAGCATTTT	CASSQGGERNQPQHF
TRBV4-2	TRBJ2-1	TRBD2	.	TGTGCCAGCAGCCAAGTACGTGCTAGCGGAGCTTACAATGAGCAGTTCTTC	CASSQVRASGAYNEQFF
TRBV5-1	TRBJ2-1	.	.	TGCGCCAGCAGCTTGGGGCGGAGCTCCTACAATGAGCAGTTCTTC	CASSLGRSSYNEQFF
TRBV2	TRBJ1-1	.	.	TGTGCCAGCAGTGACTTAGGGCTCACTGAAGCTTTCTTT	CASSDLGLTEAFF
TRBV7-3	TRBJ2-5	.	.	TGTGCCAGCAGCCCTGGGATCCAAGAGACCCAGTACTTC	CASSPGIQETQYF
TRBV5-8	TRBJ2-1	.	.	TGTGCCAGCAGCTTCCGGGGGGCGCGGGATGAGCAGTTCTTC	CASSFRGARDEQFF
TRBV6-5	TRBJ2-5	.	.	TGTGCCAGCAGTTACGGAAGTAAAGAGACCCAGTACTTC	CASSYGSKETQYF
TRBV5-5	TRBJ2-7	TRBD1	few	TGTGCCAGCAGCACGGGACAGGGGCCCTACGAGCAGTACTTC	CASSTGQGPYEQYF
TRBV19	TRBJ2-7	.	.	TGTGCCAGTAGTATTGAATCCGGGGCCTACGAGCAGTACTTC	CASSIESGAYEQYF
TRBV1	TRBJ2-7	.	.	TGCACCAGCAGCCGGGGACCGGGACAGGGGGCTTACTACGAGCAGTACTTC	CTSSRGPGQGAYYEQYF
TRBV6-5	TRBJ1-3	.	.	TGTGCCAGCAGTTACTCTGCCGTCGGGGTTGGAAACACCATATATTTT	CASSYSAVGVGNTIYF
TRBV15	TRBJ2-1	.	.	TGTGCCACCATGGTCCGACTAAGCTCCTACAATGAGCAGTTCTTC	CATMVRLSSYNEQFF
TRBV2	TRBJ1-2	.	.	TGTGCCAGCAGTGAGTTCCGGTTTCTACCCTCGCTTGGCTACACCTTC	CASSEFRFLPSLGYTF
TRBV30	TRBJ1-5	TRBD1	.	TGTGCCTGGAGTGAGGACAGGGCCCAGCCCCAGCATTTT	CAWSEDRAQPQHF
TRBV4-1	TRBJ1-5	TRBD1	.	TGCGCCAGCAGCCCGGCCGGGACAGGGGATCAGCCCCAGCATTTT	CASSPAGTGDQPQHF
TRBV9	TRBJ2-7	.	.	TGTGCCAGCAGCGTTCGGACAGGGAGGGACGAGCAGTACTTC	CASSVRTGRDEQYF
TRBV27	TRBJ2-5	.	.	TGTGCCAGCAGGGGGATTCGGGAGACCCAGTACTTC	CASRGIRETQYF
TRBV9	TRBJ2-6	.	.	TGTGCCAGCAGCGCGCACTCTGGGGCCAACGTCCTGACTTTC	CASSAHSGANVLTF
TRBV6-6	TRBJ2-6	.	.	TGTGCCGGGGGTGCGTCTGGGGCCAACGTCCTGACTTTC	CAGGASGANVLTF
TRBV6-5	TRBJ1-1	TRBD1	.	TGTGCCAGCAGTGCCACAGGGGAGACTGAAGCTTTCTTT	CASSATGETEAFF
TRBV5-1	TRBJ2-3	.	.	TGCGCCAGCAGCTTGGTGCCCAGTAGCACAGATACGCAGTATTTT	CASSLVPSSTDTQYF
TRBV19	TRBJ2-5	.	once	TGTGCCAGGACTACGGGTTCGGAGACCCAGTACTTC	CARTTGSETQYF
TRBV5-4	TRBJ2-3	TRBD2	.	TGTGCCAGCAGCTTGGCGGGAGGACGAGTCGCGCAGTATTTT	CASSLAGGRVAQYF
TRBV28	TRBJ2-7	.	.	TGTGCCAGCGGTAATTACGAGCAGTACTTC	CASGNYEQYF
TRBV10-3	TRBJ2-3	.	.	TGTGCCATCAGTGAGTCTGGAGCGGATACGCAGTATTTT	CAISESGADTQYF
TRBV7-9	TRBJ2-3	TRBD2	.	TGTGCCAGCAGCCCCCTACCAGGAATAGCGGGAGGTGCAGATACGCAGTATTTT	CASSPLPGIAGGADTQYF
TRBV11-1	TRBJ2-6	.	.	TGTGCCAGCAGCTTCCAGGGGCGCGGGGCCAACGTCCTGACTTTC	CASSFQGRGANVLTF